This is a list of T cell receptor beta chains from one sample in a study of T-cell reconstitution after alpha-beta-depleted transplantation in children. TCRdb re-analysed the PCR reads in MiXCR, keeping a single row per CDR3 protein. Of a few hundred thousand distinct CDR3 sequences listed, 9.7% are singletons. Sequencing was performed on PBMCs from the stem cell graft donor, taken from the stem cell graft. The receptors here all came from a human donor who donated a stem cell graft to a child with SCID. The CDR3 runs from the conserved cysteine through the conserved F or W.

V gene: TRBV18; J gene: TRBJ1-1; CDR3 protein: CASSEIMNTEAFF
V gene: TRBV20-1; J gene: TRBJ1-1; CDR3 protein: CSAHAPGGGSEAFF
V gene: TRBV12-3/TRBV12-4; J gene: TRBJ2-2; CDR3 protein: CASSSRSLLVGELFF
V gene: TRBV12-3/TRBV12-4; J gene: TRBJ1-2; CDR3 protein: CASSPRGYGYTF
V gene: TRBV10-3; J gene: TRBJ1-2; CDR3 protein: CAISEVRLNGYTF
V gene: TRBV4-1; J gene: TRBJ2-1; CDR3 protein: CASSQARGPYNNEQFF
V gene: TRBV10-3; J gene: TRBJ2-3; CDR3 protein: CAISEGVGGRLPQDTQYF
V gene: TRBV3-1; J gene: TRBJ1-2; CDR3 protein: CASRGWAESHGYTF
V gene: TRBV9; J gene: TRBJ2-5; CDR3 protein: CASSVEGEAVQETQYF
V gene: TRBV5-6; J gene: TRBJ2-6; CDR3 protein: CASSRGTASGANVLTF
V gene: TRBV2; J gene: TRBJ2-7; CDR3 protein: CASLTGTSSYEQYF
V gene: TRBV20-1; J gene: TRBJ2-5; CDR3 protein: CSATALGGDQETQYF
V gene: TRBV5-1; J gene: TRBJ2-5; CDR3 protein: CASSFTGQETQYF
V gene: TRBV20-1; J gene: TRBJ1-4; CDR3 protein: CSVSTGPYEKLFF
V gene: TRBV11-2; J gene: TRBJ2-1; CDR3 protein: CASVGGGAPMVRNEQFF
V gene: TRBV12-3/TRBV12-4; J gene: TRBJ1-5; CDR3 protein: CASSSRIGTGGVPQHF
V gene: TRBV27; J gene: TRBJ1-1; CDR3 protein: CASSPLDSNTEAFF
V gene: TRBV20-1; J gene: TRBJ2-3; CDR3 protein: CSARDLTSGGDTQYF
V gene: TRBV9; J gene: TRBJ2-1; CDR3 protein: CASSVGLEYNEQFF
V gene: TRBV20-1; J gene: TRBJ1-5; CDR3 protein: CSARMRDGSQHF
V gene: TRBV6-5; J gene: TRBJ2-7; CDR3 protein: CASSYAYEQYF
V gene: TRBV28; J gene: TRBJ2-2; CDR3 protein: CASSLPQGSIGELFF
V gene: TRBV12-3/TRBV12-4; J gene: TRBJ1-5; CDR3 protein: CASSGTRDQPQHF
V gene: TRBV4-1; J gene: TRBJ2-7; CDR3 protein: CASSQDWTAGTYEQYF